The rows below give T cell receptor beta chains drawn from one sample of a study of shared clonotypes between healthy human individuals. Profiled with immunoSEQ multiplex PCR; TCRdb holds only in-frame clones, not every one. The top ten clones hold approximately 1.5% of a sample with 950,000 to 1,100,000 clones, roughly 80% of them seen once. Material for sequencing was memory CD4+ T cells sorted from blood. These TCRs come from a man aged 18-30 years in good health. Both conserved end residues are part of each CDR3. Fields, in order: J gene, clone size, V gene, D gene, CDR3 DNA, CDR3 protein. The D gene is left open where the match is weak. Rows give clone size only sometimes, using once, few, many, or a class for an expanded clone.

TRBJ1-5,.,TRBV10-3,TRBD1,TGTGCCACCGGACAGGGCGGGAGCAATCAGCCCCAGCATTTT,CATGQGGSNQPQHF
TRBJ2-5,.,TRBV6-1,TRBD1,TGTGCCAGCAGTGAGACAGGGTTTTCCCAAGAGACCCAGTACTTC,CASSETGFSQETQYF
TRBJ2-3,.,TRBV29-1,.,TGCAGCGTTGTAGGGGGGCAGCTCGTAGCCACAGATACGCAGTATTTT,CSVVGGQLVATDTQYF
TRBJ2-1,.,TRBV15,.,TGTGCCACCAGCACCGGACGGCTTAGCTCCTACAATGAGCAGTTCTTC,CATSTGRLSSYNEQFF
TRBJ1-5,once,TRBV10-3,.,TGTGCCATCAGTGTTGGGGGAGCCGATCAGCCCCAGCATTTT,CAISVGGADQPQHF
TRBJ2-7,.,TRBV7-2,TRBD2,TGTGCCAGCAGCTTAGGAGCGGGAGGCATGGGGGAGCAGTACTTC,CASSLGAGGMGEQYF
TRBJ2-5,.,TRBV6-5,.,TGTGCCAGCAGTTACTCGATGGGGGCGGGGGAGACCCAGTACTTC,CASSYSMGAGETQYF
TRBJ2-5,.,TRBV5-4,.,TGTGCCAGCAGCTTGCAGGGGGAGACCCAGTACTTC,CASSLQGETQYF
TRBJ2-5,.,TRBV4-1,TRBD2,TGCGCCAGCAGCCGAATTCATAGCGGGGGTCAACAAGAGACCCAGTACTTC,CASSRIHSGGQQETQYF
TRBJ2-1,.,TRBV5-5,.,TGTGCCAGCAGCCGGGATCAGGTTCCCTACAATGAGCAGTTCTTC,CASSRDQVPYNEQFF
TRBJ1-6,.,TRBV2,TRBD1,TGTGCCAGCAAGGACAGGGTTACTTCACCCCTCCACTTT,CASKDRVTSPLHF
TRBJ1-1,.,TRBV5-1,.,TGCGCCAGCACGATTTTGGGTTTGAACACTGAAGCTTTCTTT,CASTILGLNTEAFF
TRBJ2-3,few,TRBV18,TRBD2,TGTGCCAGCTCACCACTTTCAGCGGGGGGACTCACAGATACGCAGTATTTT,CASSPLSAGGLTDTQYF
TRBJ2-7,few,TRBV9,TRBD2,TGTGCCAGCAGCGTAGGGCCTAGCGGGACCTACGAGCAGTACTTC,CASSVGPSGTYEQYF
TRBJ2-6,.,TRBV7-9,.,TGTGCCAGCAGCTTATTTGGTCCTGGGGCCAACGTCCTGACTTTC,CASSLFGPGANVLTF
TRBJ1-5,few,TRBV28,.,TGTGCCAGCGCCCGGGCTACTCGACAGCCCCAGCATTTT,CASARATRQPQHF
TRBJ2-7,.,TRBV30,TRBD1,TGTGCCTGGAGACCTATGGGACAGGGGGCATACGAGCAGTACTTC,CAWRPMGQGAYEQYF
TRBJ2-7,.,TRBV10-3,.,TGTGCCATCAGTTCTAGTGGGAGCTCCTACGAGCAGTACTTC,CAISSSGSSYEQYF
TRBJ2-2,.,TRBV10-3,.,TGTGCCATCAGTGTGGACGTGGTCACCGGGGAGCTGTTTTTT,CAISVDVVTGELFF
TRBJ2-2,.,TRBV5-1,.,TGCGCCAGCAGCTTGGGTGGTAGCGGGAACACCGGGGAGCTGTTTTTT,CASSLGGSGNTGELFF
TRBJ2-7,.,TRBV28,TRBD2,TGTGCCAGCAGTTTGATCTCGGCGGGACTAACCTACGAGCAGTACTTC,CASSLISAGLTYEQYF
TRBJ1-5,.,TRBV27,.,TGTGCCAGCAGTCCCACAAGTAGCAATCAGCCCCAGCATTTT,CASSPTSSNQPQHF
TRBJ1-1,.,TRBV6-6,.,TGTGCCAGCAGTTATTATCCGGACGGCACTGAAGCTTTCTTT,CASSYYPDGTEAFF
TRBJ2-3,.,TRBV19,.,TGTGCCAGTAGGAGGGGGACCCTGAAAGCCACAGATACGCAGTATTTT,CASRRGTLKATDTQYF
TRBJ1-2,.,TRBV30,.,TGTGCCTGGAGTGTACAGGTTACAGACGGCTACACCTTC,CAWSVQVTDGYTF
TRBJ1-4,.,TRBV29-1,.,TGCAGCGTCTCAGGGGCGGACGAAAAACTGTTTTTT,CSVSGADEKLFF
TRBJ1-1,.,TRBV5-1,TRBD1,TGCGCCAGCAGCCCCGACAGGGTATTGAACACTGAAGCTTTCTTT,CASSPDRVLNTEAFF
TRBJ2-5,many,TRBV11-3,TRBD2,TGTGCCAGCAGCAGCGGACTAGCGGGTCAAGAGACCCAGTACTTC,CASSSGLAGQETQYF
TRBJ2-2,.,TRBV7-2,.,TGTGCCAGCAGCTTAGACAGGGTTAACACCGGGGAGCTGTTTTTT,CASSLDRVNTGELFF
TRBJ2-2,once,TRBV27,TRBD2,TGTGCCAGCACCGTCGGACTAGCGAGAAACACCGGGGAGCTGTTTTTT,CASTVGLARNTGELFF
TRBJ1-1,.,TRBV6-1,.,TGTGCCAGCAGTGACAGGGGGAACACTGAAGCTTTCTTT,CASSDRGNTEAFF
TRBJ1-2,.,TRBV7-2,.,TGTGCCAGCAGCTTAGGGGAAGGGCCAAACTATGGCTACACCTTC,CASSLGEGPNYGYTF